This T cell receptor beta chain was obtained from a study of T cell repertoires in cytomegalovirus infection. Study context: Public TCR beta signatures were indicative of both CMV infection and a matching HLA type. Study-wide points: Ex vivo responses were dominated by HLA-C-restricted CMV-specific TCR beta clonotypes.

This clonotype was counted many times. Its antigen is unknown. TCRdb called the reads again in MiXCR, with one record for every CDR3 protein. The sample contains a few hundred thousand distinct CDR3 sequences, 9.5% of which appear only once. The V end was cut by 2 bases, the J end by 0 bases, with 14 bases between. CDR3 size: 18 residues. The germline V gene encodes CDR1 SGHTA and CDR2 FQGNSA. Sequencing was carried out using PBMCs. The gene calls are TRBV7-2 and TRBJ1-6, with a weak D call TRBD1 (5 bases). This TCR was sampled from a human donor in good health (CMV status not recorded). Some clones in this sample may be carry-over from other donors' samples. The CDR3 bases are TGTGCCAGCAGCTTACTGGGGGTCATGAGCTCCTATAATTCACCCCTCCACTTT. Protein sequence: CASSLLGVMSSYNSPLHF.